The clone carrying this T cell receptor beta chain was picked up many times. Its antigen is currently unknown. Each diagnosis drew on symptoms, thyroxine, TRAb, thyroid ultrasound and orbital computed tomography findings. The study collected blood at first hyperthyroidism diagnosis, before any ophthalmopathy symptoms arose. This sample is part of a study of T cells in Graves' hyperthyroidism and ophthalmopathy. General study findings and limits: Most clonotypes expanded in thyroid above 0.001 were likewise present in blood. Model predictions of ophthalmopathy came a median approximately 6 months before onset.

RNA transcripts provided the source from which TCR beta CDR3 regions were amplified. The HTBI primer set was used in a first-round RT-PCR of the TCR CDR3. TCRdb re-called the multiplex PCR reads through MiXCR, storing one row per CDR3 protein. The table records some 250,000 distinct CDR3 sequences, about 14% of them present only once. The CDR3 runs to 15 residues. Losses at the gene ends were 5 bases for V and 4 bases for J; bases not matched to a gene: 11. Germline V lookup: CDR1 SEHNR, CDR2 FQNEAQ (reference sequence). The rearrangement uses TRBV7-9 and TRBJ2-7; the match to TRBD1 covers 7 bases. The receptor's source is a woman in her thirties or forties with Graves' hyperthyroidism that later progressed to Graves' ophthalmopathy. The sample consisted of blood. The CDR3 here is CASSPAQTGAYEQYF. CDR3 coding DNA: TGTGCCAGCAGCCCCGCCCAAACAGGGGCATACGAGCAGTACTTC. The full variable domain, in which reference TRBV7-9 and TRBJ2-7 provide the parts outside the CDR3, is DTGVSQNPRHKITKRGQNVTFRCDPISEHNRLYWYRQTLGQGPEFLTYFQNEAQLEKSRLLSDRFSAERPKGSFSTLEIQRTEQGDSAMYLCASSPAQTGAYEQYFGPGTRLTVT.